The 24 T cell receptor beta chains presented below share a single source sample, sequenced in a study of control samples from healthy donors and cancer patients. This table comes from immunoSEQ multiplex PCR, and its TCRdb copy is limited to in-frame clones, with some not included. The sample has about 120,000 clones, around 88% seen once. Material: blood. All receptors come from a man aged 35-49 years in good health.

J is TRBJ2-7 and V is TRBV5-1; TRBD1 is a possible D gene (6 bases). The length of the CDR3 is 16 residues. CDR1 SGHRS and CDR2 YFSETQ come from the germline V gene. V lost 2 bases and J lost 2, with 17 bases in between. CDR3: CASSLGQTLQTYEQYF. The DNA of the CDR3 is TGCGCCAGCAGCTTAGGACAGACACTTCAAACCTACGAGCAGTACTTC.

This chain uses TRBV7-9 with TRBJ2-5, with D perhaps matching TRBD2 (6 bases). Germline CDR1 reads SEHNR; CDR2 reads FQNEAQ (reference sequence). Trimming took 6 bases from V and 4 from J, leaving 15 bases between them. The CDR3 is 14 amino acids. The CDR3 coding sequence is TGTGCCAGCAGTCAGGGCGGGATCGCAGAGACCCAGTACTTC. Encoded protein: CASSQGGIAETQYF.

This clone appeared a single time. The germline gene is not matched at one end of the junction; a read error may be the cause. The chain links TRBV3-1 (or the pseudogene TRBV3-2) to TRBJ1-5, with no clear D. The CDR3 is 14 residues long. Germline CDR1 is LGHDT and CDR2 is YNNKEL (reference sequence). The CDR3 DNA follows: TGTGCCAGCAGCAAAGAGCTTAGCAATCAGCCCCAGCATTTT. Its translation: CASSKELSNQPQHF.

The chain combines TRBV6-1 with TRBJ2-3; 8 bases are shared with TRBD1. The germline V gene has CDR1 MNHNS and CDR2 SASEGT. The CDR3 length is 15 residues. Trimming at V came to 3 bases and at J to 4 bases, leaving 6 bases not matched to a gene. The CDR3 DNA follows: TGTGCCAGCAGTGAGATCAGGGGGCTGGCAGATACGCAGTATTTT. It yields the protein CASSEIRGLADTQYF.

V and J are TRBV10-1 and TRBJ2-5, with 9 positions matching TRBD2. The J segment lost 2 bases and the V segment lost 3 bases, leaving 4 bases of the junction unmatched. The CDR3 contains 15 residues. Germline V gene lookup returns CDR1 WNHNN and CDR2 SYGVQD (reference sequence). The CDR3 loop is CASSDLAGSQETQYF. CDR3 sequence (DNA): TGCGCCAGCAGTGATCTAGCGGGGTCGCAAGAGACCCAGTACTTC.

The V call is TRBV6-5, the J call TRBJ2-7; D possibly corresponds to TRBD2 (5 bases). Trimming took off 8 bases at V and 3 bases at J, with 17 bases between the two ends. The CDR3 sequence is 14 residues long. CDR1 is MNHEY, CDR2 SVGAGI, per germline. CDR3 nucleotide sequence: TGTGCCAGCTCCGGCGCCTCGGACTTCTACGAGCAGTACTTC. Encoded protein: CASSGASDFYEQYF.

This rearrangement joins TRBV6-5 to TRBJ1-3; D is perhaps TRBD1 (6 bases). This CDR3 has 15 amino acids. CDR1 and CDR2 (germline): MNHEY, SVGAGI. With 6 bases removed from V and 3 bases from J, the gap between germline ends came to 15 bases. This CDR3 is CASRADRSHGNTIYF. The CDR3 nucleotides read TGTGCCAGCAGAGCCGACAGGTCTCATGGAAACACCATATATTTT.

The V gene is TRBV13, the J gene TRBJ2-1, with TRBD2 matching over 11 bases. The length of the CDR3 is 15 residues. CDR1 and CDR2 from the germline V gene are PRHDT and FYEKMQ (reference sequence). Trimming took 4 bases from V and 5 from J; bases not matched to a gene: 4. CDR3 sequence: CASSSRLAGNNEQFF. Written as DNA, the CDR3 is TGTGCCAGCAGCTCCCGACTAGCGGGGAACAATGAGCAGTTCTTC.

This chain uses TRBV6-1 with TRBJ2-1, with 10 bases aligning to TRBD2. CDR1 MNHNS and CDR2 SASEGT come from the germline V gene. CDR3 length: 15 residues. The trim removed 3 bases at V and 8 bases at J, leaving 7 bases unmatched. The CDR3 loop reads CASSDRSGRADEQFF. The CDR3 bases are TGTGCCAGCAGTGACAGGAGCGGGAGGGCCGATGAGCAGTTCTTC.

The J gene is TRBJ2-1, the V gene TRBV9, with 8 bases that match TRBD1. The germline CDR1 and CDR2 sequences are SGDLS and YYNGEE. V lost 1 base, J lost 7 bases, and 4 bases stayed unmatched. The CDR3 covers 14 residues. The CDR3 loop is CASSVQYRGNEQFF. CDR3 sequence (DNA): TGTGCCAGCAGCGTACAGTACAGGGGGAATGAGCAGTTCTTC.

The rearrangement links TRBV6-1 to TRBJ1-2, with TRBD1 as a possible D gene (5 bases). CDR1 is MNHNS, CDR2 SASEGT, per germline. This CDR3 has 16 residues. V was pared by 1 base and J by 4 bases, with 16 bases between. The DNA for the CDR3 is TGTGCCAGCAGTGAAGGGACATGGCTGAGTCGCTATGGCTACACCTTC. It specifies CASSEGTWLSRYGYTF.

The chain recombines TRBV5-1 with TRBJ1-3; D may be TRBD1 (6 bases). Trimming shortened V by 3 bases and J by 2 bases, and 15 bases separated the two germline ends. The CDR3 length is 16 residues. From germline, CDR1 is SGHRS and CDR2 YFSETQ. The chain's CDR3 is CASSSYGNRAGNTIYF. CDR3 nucleotide sequence: TGCGCCAGCAGCTCCTACGGAAACAGGGCTGGAAACACCATATATTTT. Complete variable domain (other parts from reference TRBV5-1 and TRBJ1-3): KAGVTQTPRYLIKTRGQQVTLSCSPISGHRSVSWYQQTPGQGLQFLFEYFSETQRNKGNFPGRFSGRQFSNSRSEMNVSTLELGDSALYLCASSSYGNRAGNTIYFGEGSWLTVV.

This clone has more than one count but fewer than ten. Within the sample, other DNA sequences also encode this same CDR3. CDR3 region: CASSLRNEQYF. DNA of the CDR3: TGTGCCAGCAGTTTACGAAACGAGCAGTACTTC. The chain recombines TRBV12-3 or TRBV12-4 with TRBJ2-7; D is unclear. Between the trimmed V and J ends, which lost 2 bases and 5 bases, there was a span of 4 bases. The CDR3 contains 11 residues.

The sample holds a few counts of this clone. This chain links TRBV30 with TRBJ2-3, with TRBD2 identical over 10 bases. V lost 2 bases and J lost 5; bases outside the gene matches: 4. Germline values: CDR1 GTSNPN, CDR2 SVGIG (reference sequence). The CDR3 is 14 residues long. The CDR3: CAWSKAGGQDTQYF. Here the CDR3 DNA reads TGTGCCTGGAGTAAAGCGGGGGGGCAAGATACGCAGTATTTT.

This chain links TRBV30 with TRBJ2-3; D might be TRBD1 or TRBD2, each matching 5 bases. Germline CDR1 GTSNPN, CDR2 SVGIG (reference sequence). The CDR3 runs 14 residues. Trimming took 1 base from V and 1 from J, leaving 9 bases between them. The CDR3 protein is CAWSEGRGTDTQYF. As DNA, the CDR3 is TGTGCCTGGAGTGAGGGGCGGGGCACAGATACGCAGTATTTT.

The rearrangement joins TRBV19 to TRBJ2-3; 10 bases align to TRBD1. The CDR3 runs 16 residues. V gave up 1 base and J gave up 3 bases; unmatched junction bases: 4. Looked up from germline, CDR1 is LNHDA and CDR2 is SQIVND (reference sequence). Written as DNA, the CDR3 is TGTGCCAGTAGTATAGGACAGGGGGCGAGGACAGATACGCAGTATTTT. It yields the protein CASSIGQGARTDTQYF.

This clone is a singleton in its sample. V gene TRBV3-1 (or the pseudogene TRBV3-2) combines with J gene TRBJ2-4, with TRBD1 matching over 7 bases. Germline V gene sequence: CDR1 LGHDT, CDR2 YNNKEL (reference sequence). The ends lost 4 bases at V and 0 bases at J; junction bases unmatched: 6. This CDR3 has 16 amino acids. This CDR3 is CASSPRTGLAKNIQYF. The CDR3 nucleotides are TGTGCCAGCAGCCCCCGGACAGGACTAGCCAAAAACATTCAGTACTTC.

Comments on this clone: The junction does not match germline at one end; this may be a read error. The chain combines TRBV19 with TRBJ1-1; no firm D call. There are 13 residues in the CDR3. CDR1 is LNHDA, CDR2 SQIVND, per germline (reference sequence). The chain's CDR3 is CASSMMMNTGAFF. DNA of the CDR3: TGTGCCAGTAGTATGATGATGAACACTGGAGCTTTCTTT.

The chain carries TRBV6-5 and TRBJ1-5; possible D gene TRBD1, 5 bases. The CDR3 extends over 15 amino acids. The V and J ends lost 7 bases and 4 bases respectively, with 17 bases between them. Germline loops: CDR1 MNHEY, CDR2 SVGAGI. The CDR3 is CASISGGGGNQPQHF. In DNA, the CDR3 is TGTGCCAGCATCTCTGGGGGGGGTGGTAATCAGCCCCAGCATTTT.

The rearrangement joins TRBV15 to TRBJ2-7; no definite D call. Between the trimmed V and J ends, which lost 0 bases and 7 bases, there was a span of 13 bases. The length of the CDR3 is 14 residues. CDR1 and CDR2 (germline): LNHNV, YYDKDF (reference sequence). CDR3 sequence: CATSRDTEAREQYF. The CDR3 DNA is TGTGCCACCAGCAGAGATACTGAGGCACGGGAGCAGTACTTC.

The rearrangement links TRBV6-2 or TRBV6-3 to TRBJ2-3; D may correspond to TRBD1 or TRBD2 (5 bases each). The CDR3 totals 15 residues. CDR1 and CDR2 (germline): MNHEY, SVGEGT. The germline V and J ends were trimmed by 2 bases and 0 bases, with 9 bases remaining between them. The DNA of the CDR3 is TGTGCCAGCAGTTACGTGGGGGTGAGCACAGATACGCAGTATTTT. Protein sequence: CASSYVGVSTDTQYF.

J is TRBJ1-5 and V is TRBV19; 9 nucleotides align to TRBD1. Germline loops: CDR1 LNHDA, CDR2 SQIVND (reference sequence). V dropped 6 bases and J dropped 1; count of bases not matched to a gene: 4. The CDR3 length is 15 residues. Here the CDR3 DNA reads TGTGCCAGTAGACAGGGGGCGCCGAGCAATCAGCCCCAGCATTTT. This translates into CASRQGAPSNQPQHF.

The J gene is TRBJ2-1, the V gene TRBV3-1 (or the pseudogene TRBV3-2); 8 bases align to TRBD2. Germline CDR1 is LGHDT and CDR2 is YNNKEL (reference sequence). The CDR3 length is 15 residues. With V trimmed by 0 bases and J by 5 bases, 3 bases remained unmatched. DNA of the CDR3: TGTGCCAGCAGCCAAGACGGACTAGCCAACAATGAGCAGTTCTTC. Protein: CASSQDGLANNEQFF.

Only one count was recorded for this clone. The chain recombines TRBV7-2 with TRBJ2-3, with D maybe TRBD2 (6 bases). The germline V gene encodes CDR1 SGHTA and CDR2 FQGNSA. The CDR3 loop spans 14 amino acids. V lost 5 bases to trimming and J lost 3 bases, with 12 bases between them. CDR3 residues: CASSVRAGTDTQYF. CDR3 in DNA: TGTGCCAGCAGCGTTCGGGCGGGAACAGATACGCAGTATTTT. The full variable domain, rest sourced from reference TRBV7-2 and TRBJ2-3, is GAGVSQSPSNKVTEKGKDVELRCDPISGHTALYWYRQSLGQGLEFLIYFQGNSAPDKSGLPSDRFSAERTGGSVSTLTIQRTQQEDSAVYLCASSVRAGTDTQYFGPGTRLTVL.